One and the same sample provided the 24 T cell receptor beta chains below, sequenced in a study of response to subunit inactivated influenza vaccine. In TCRdb, the RT-PCR reads were re-called with MiXCR into one record per CDR3 protein. The table lists under 500,000 distinct CDR3 sequences, 10% to 11% of them singletons. This specimen consisted of PBMCs from blood, obtained 40 to 50 days after vaccination. The receptors stem from a man in his fifties who received an inactivated influenza vaccine.

The rearrangement uses TRBV7-8 and TRBJ1-1; D unclear. The germline gives CDR1 SGHVS, CDR2 FQNEAQ. With 3 bases removed from V and 5 bases from J, the gap between germline ends came to 10 bases. This CDR3 is 13 amino acids long. CDR3 in DNA: TGTGCCAGCAGCTTTCCCCCGGGAACTGAAGCTTTCTTT. Its translation is CASSFPPGTEAFF.

The rearrangement joins TRBV25-1 to TRBJ2-1, with 8 bases matching TRBD1. Unmatched junction bases numbered 10, after V lost 2 bases and J lost 7 bases. The CDR3 loop spans 16 amino acids. The V gene's germline CDR1 is MGHDK and CDR2 SYGVNS. CDR3 residues: CASSEVSGGGRNEQFF. The CDR3 DNA reads TGTGCCAGCAGTGAAGTTTCAGGGGGCGGTAGGAATGAGCAGTTCTTC.

This clonotype occurred a few times. This rearrangement joins TRBV4-3 to TRBJ1-1, with no clear D. The germline CDR1 and CDR2 sequences are LGHNA and YSLEER. Trimming pared 0 bases from V and 0 bases from J, leaving 8 bases between. This CDR3 is 15 amino acids long. The CDR3 loop reads CASSQDPLMNTEAFF. For the CDR3, the DNA is TGCGCCAGCAGCCAAGATCCACTCATGAACACTGAAGCTTTCTTT.

This clonotype turned up a few times. The V call is TRBV7-8, the J call TRBJ2-7; D not resolved. This CDR3 region has 15 residues. In germline, CDR1 is SGHVS, CDR2 FQNEAQ. V lost 1 base to trimming and J lost 2 bases, with 12 bases between them. For the CDR3, the DNA is TGTGCCAGCAGCTTAGGGTCCCGGACCACCTACGAGCAGTACTTC. Translating it yields CASSLGSRTTYEQYF.

The chain couples TRBV12-3 or TRBV12-4 to TRBJ1-6, with 9 bases fitting TRBD1. Germline trimming cut 5 bases from V and 13 bases from J; bases unmatched to any gene: 12. CDR3 size: 15 residues. The CDR3 DNA follows: TGTGCCAGCAGTCCCGGACAGGGGTCTGGATTTCCCCTCCACTTT. Amino acid sequence: CASSPGQGSGFPLHF.

There are many counts of this clonotype. This chain uses TRBV20-1 with TRBJ2-1; 9 bases match TRBD2. Germline V gene data show CDR1 as DFQATT and CDR2 as SNEGSKA (reference sequence). Losses at the gene ends were 5 bases for V and 7 bases for J; bases not matched to a gene: 12. The CDR3 covers 15 residues. CDR3: CSASLLSGGKNEQFF. The CDR3 bases are TGCAGTGCTTCCCTCCTCAGCGGGGGGAAGAATGAGCAGTTCTTC.

In its sample, this clonotype was seen a few times. The chain carries TRBV5-5 and TRBJ2-5; possibly TRBD1 for D (6 bases). The CDR3 totals 15 residues. Germline loops: CDR1 SGHKS, CDR2 YYEKEE (reference sequence). With 0 bases removed from V and 5 bases from J, the gap between germline ends came to 14 bases. CDR3 sequence (DNA): TGTGCCAGCAGCTTGGGCGTGTGGGGGCGCGAGACCCAGTACTTC. This gives the protein CASSLGVWGRETQYF.

This clonotype has a handful of counts. The chain joins TRBV5-1 to TRBJ2-1; either TRBD1 or TRBD2 may supply D (5 bases each). Trimming took 0 bases from V and 2 from J, leaving 9 bases between them. The CDR3 has 15 amino acids. Germline V gene lookup returns CDR1 SGHRS and CDR2 YFSETQ. In nucleotides, the CDR3 is TGCGCCAGCAGCTTGGGACGGGACGCCTACAATGAGCAGTTCTTC. As protein: CASSLGRDAYNEQFF.

This clonotype was observed many times. The J gene is TRBJ2-2, the V gene TRBV27; 9 bases line up with TRBD2. V dropped 0 bases and J dropped 2; count of bases not matched to a gene: 1. There are 16 residues in the CDR3. Germline CDR1 is MNHEY and CDR2 is SMNVEV (reference sequence). CDR3 nucleotide sequence: TGTGCCAGCAGTTTATCGCTAGCGGGAAACACCGGGGAGCTGTTTTTT. Translation: CASSLSLAGNTGELFF.

This clonotype appeared a few times. The rearrangement joins TRBV4-1 to TRBJ1-1; D unclear. This CDR3 region has 13 residues. Germline lookup yields CDR1 MGHRA and CDR2 YSYEKL. V was clipped by 4 bases and J by 7 bases, with 13 bases between them. The CDR3 loop is CASSPVGRGEAFF. The CDR3 nucleotides are TGCGCCAGCAGCCCCGTTGGGCGCGGTGAAGCTTTCTTT.

This clonotype has at least ten counts. The chain couples TRBV28 to TRBJ1-3, with D maybe TRBD1 (5 bases). Germline V gene sequence: CDR1 MDHEN, CDR2 SYDVKM. Trimming shortened V by 5 bases and J by 4 bases, and 12 bases separated the two germline ends. This CDR3 is 14 amino acids long. CDR3 region: CASSLPGPGNTIYF. CDR3 nucleotides: TGTGCCAGCAGTCTACCGGGACCCGGAAACACCATATATTTT.

The sample holds many counts of this clonotype. V and J are TRBV28 and TRBJ1-2, with 9 positions matching TRBD1. V lost 3 bases and J lost 4; bases outside the gene matches: 6. This CDR3 spans 15 amino acids. Germline V gene lookup returns CDR1 MDHEN and CDR2 SYDVKM. The CDR3 protein is CASSFTTGGFYGYTF. CDR3 DNA sequence: TGTGCCAGCAGTTTTACTACAGGGGGCTTCTATGGCTACACCTTC.

The gene calls are TRBV5-1 and TRBJ1-1; D not resolved. V dropped 4 bases and J dropped 1 base, with 8 bases sitting between them. Germline loops: CDR1 SGHRS, CDR2 YFSETQ. The CDR3 runs to 13 residues. The CDR3 sequence is CASSNQRNTEAFF. The CDR3 nucleotides read TGCGCCAGCAGCAATCAGAGGAACACTGAAGCTTTCTTT.

This clonotype was recorded a few times. The V gene is TRBV4-2, the J gene TRBJ1-2; a possible D gene is TRBD1 (5 bases). V dropped 0 bases and J dropped 7 bases, with 9 bases sitting between them. Germline CDR1 and CDR2: LGHNA and YNFKEQ. CDR3 length: 13 amino acids. This CDR3 reads CASSQDSGFGYTF. DNA for the CDR3: TGTGCCAGCAGCCAAGATTCAGGGTTTGGCTACACCTTC.

This rearrangement joins TRBV6-5 to TRBJ1-2, with no clear D. Looked up from germline, CDR1 is MNHEY and CDR2 is SVGAGI. The CDR3 has 15 amino acids. The V and J ends lost 2 bases and 3 bases respectively, with 13 bases between them. CDR3 protein: CASSYGVRADYGYTF. DNA of the CDR3: TGTGCCAGCAGTTACGGGGTTAGAGCCGACTATGGCTACACCTTC.

At least ten counts were recorded for this clonotype. The chain has TRBV7-2 and TRBJ2-2; the match to TRBD2 covers 9 bases. V lost 5 bases and J lost 5; bases outside the gene matches: 6. The CDR3 contains 15 residues. Germline V CDR1 and CDR2: SGHTA, FQGNSA. CDR3 sequence reads: CASSPSAGGTGELFF. The CDR3 coding sequence is TGTGCCAGCAGCCCCAGTGCGGGAGGGACCGGGGAGCTGTTTTTT. The full variable domain, with the rest looked up from reference TRBV7-2 and TRBJ2-2, is GAGVSQSPSNKVTEKGKDVELRCDPISGHTALYWYRQSLGQGLEFLIYFQGNSAPDKSGLPSDRFSAERTGGSVSTLTIQRTQQEDSAVYLCASSPSAGGTGELFFGEGSRLTVL.

The rearrangement joins TRBV6-1 to TRBJ1-5; 7 bases agree with TRBD1. This CDR3 is built from 14 residues. CDR1 is MNHNS and CDR2 is SASEGT in the germline V gene. V lost 7 bases to trimming and J lost 6 bases; unmatched junction nucleotides: 9. In nucleotides, the CDR3 is TGTGCCAGCAAACCTGACAGGGAAGGTCAGCCCCAGCATTTT. It encodes CASKPDREGQPQHF.

DNA of the CDR3: TGTGCCATCAGGGACAGTCACTCTGGAAACACCATATATTTT. Protein: CAIRDSHSGNTIYF. The chain is built from TRBV10-3 and TRBJ1-3; TRBD1 is a possible D gene (6 bases). The CDR3 contains 14 residues. The V gene's germline CDR1 is ENHRY and CDR2 SYGVKD. V was cut by 6 bases and J by 0 bases, with 9 bases left in between.

The CDR3 is CASSLLTTSGRNEQFF. Here the CDR3 DNA reads TGTGCCAGCAGCTTATTAACGACTAGCGGGAGAAATGAGCAGTTCTTC. This chain links TRBV5-4 with TRBJ2-1; 12 bases align to TRBD2. The V and J ends lost 2 bases and 7 bases, in that order; junction bases with no gene match: 7. Germline V gene sequence: CDR1 SGHNT, CDR2 YYREEE (reference sequence). This CDR3 has 16 amino acids.

This clonotype was seen only a few times. The rearrangement links TRBV10-3 to TRBJ2-2; D is undetermined. CDR3 length: 14 amino acids. The V and J ends lost 4 bases and 1 base respectively, with 7 bases between them. The germline CDR1 and CDR2 sequences are ENHRY and SYGVKD. CDR3 sequence (DNA): TGTGCCATCAGTGTGGCCGTGAACACCGGGGAGCTGTTTTTT. Translating gives CAISVAVNTGELFF.

This clonotype was seen a few times. The chain recombines TRBV6-1 with TRBJ2-7; 8 nucleotides match TRBD1. The V gene's germline CDR1 is MNHNS and CDR2 SASEGT. The CDR3 runs to 14 residues. Trimming at V came to 4 bases and at J to 6 bases, leaving 8 bases not matched to a gene. The CDR3 sequence: CASSARTGRSEQYF. CDR3 sequence (DNA): TGTGCCAGCAGTGCCCGGACAGGGCGCTCCGAGCAGTACTTC.

The chain links TRBV10-3 to TRBJ2-1; 12 bases are shared with TRBD2. Germline V gene sequence: CDR1 ENHRY, CDR2 SYGVKD. The CDR3 covers 14 residues. V lost 2 bases and J lost 7; bases outside the gene matches: 0. This CDR3 is CAISETSGGNEQFF. CDR3 nucleotide sequence: TGTGCCATCAGTGAGACTAGCGGGGGGAATGAGCAGTTCTTC.

This clonotype was seen repeatedly, ten times or more. The chain carries TRBV24-1 and TRBJ2-5, with a weak D call TRBD1 (5 bases). The germline gives CDR1 KGHDR, CDR2 SFDVKD. Trimming stripped 9 bases from V and 1 base from J, with 11 bases between. The CDR3 is made up of 13 amino acids. The CDR3 here is CATRQPPQETQYF. DNA of the CDR3: TGTGCCACCCGACAGCCGCCCCAAGAGACCCAGTACTTC.

This clonotype appeared a few times. The chain uses TRBV7-3 and TRBJ2-1; TRBD2 aligns across 9 bases. Germline loops: CDR1 SGHTA, CDR2 FQGTGA. The junction had 10 bases not matched to a gene; V was cut back by 9 bases and J by 4 bases. This CDR3 contains 15 residues. The DNA of the CDR3 is TGTGCCAGTTCCCGGCTAGCGGGAAATTACAATGAGCAGTTCTTC. It encodes CASSRLAGNYNEQFF.